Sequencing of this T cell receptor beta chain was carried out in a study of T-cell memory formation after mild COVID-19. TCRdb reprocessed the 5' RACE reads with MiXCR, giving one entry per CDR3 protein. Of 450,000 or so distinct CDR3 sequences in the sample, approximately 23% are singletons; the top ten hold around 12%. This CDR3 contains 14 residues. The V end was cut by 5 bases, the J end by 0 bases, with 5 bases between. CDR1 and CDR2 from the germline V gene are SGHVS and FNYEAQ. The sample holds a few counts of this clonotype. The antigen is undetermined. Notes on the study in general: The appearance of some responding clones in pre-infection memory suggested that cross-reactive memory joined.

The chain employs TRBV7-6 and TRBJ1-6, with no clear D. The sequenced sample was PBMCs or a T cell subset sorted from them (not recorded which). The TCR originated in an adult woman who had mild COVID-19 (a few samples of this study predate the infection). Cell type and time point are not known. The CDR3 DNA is TGTGCCAGCAGCCAGAGCTCCTATAATTCACCCCTCCACTTT. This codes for CASSQSSYNSPLHF.